Shown below are 24 T cell receptor beta chains from a single sample sequenced in a study of T cells after yellow fever vaccination. TCRdb passed the 5' RACE reads through MiXCR, listing each CDR3 protein once. The table shows about 340,000 distinct CDR3 sequences, with 3% to 4.5% occurring only once. The sequencing here drew on PBMCs, taken 5 days after the yellow fever booster vaccination. Receptor source: a man between 18 and 35 years old who received the YFV17D yellow fever vaccine.

This clonotype occurred a few times. This chain links TRBV7-9 with TRBJ2-3; D not certain. CDR3 size: 17 residues. Germline CDR1 and CDR2: SEHNR and FQNEAQ (reference sequence). V lost 3 bases and J lost 6, with 22 bases in between. The CDR3 nucleotides read TGTGCCAGCAGCTTTCCAACGGGTCGTTCAGGAGTTGATACGCAGTATTTT. Translated: CASSFPTGRSGVDTQYF. Full variable domain (rest looked up from reference TRBV7-9 and TRBJ2-3): DTGVSQNPRHKITKRGQNVTFRCDPISEHNRLYWYRQTLGQGPEFLTYFQNEAQLEKSRLLSDRFSAERPKGSFSTLEIQRTEQGDSAMYLCASSFPTGRSGVDTQYFGPGTRLTVL.

This clonotype was seen more than once but under ten times. The chain recombines TRBV7-2 with TRBJ2-7; 9 bases are a match to TRBD2. With V trimmed by 1 base and J by 5 bases, 6 bases remained unmatched. This CDR3 is 15 amino acids long. CDR1 is SGHTA, CDR2 FQGNSA, per germline. CDR3 loop: CASSLVASGVNEQYF. The CDR3 nucleotides read TGTGCCAGCAGCTTAGTCGCTAGCGGGGTAAACGAGCAGTACTTC.

This clonotype was recorded a few times. The J gene is TRBJ1-2, the V gene TRBV7-2; 9 bases map to TRBD1. This CDR3 has 15 amino acids. Germline V gene sequence: CDR1 SGHTA, CDR2 FQGNSA. The V gene end was trimmed by 5 bases and the J gene end by 5 bases; junction bases not matched to a gene: 9. CDR3 loop: CASSPRTGEGYGYTF. The CDR3 DNA reads as TGTGCCAGCAGCCCCCGGACAGGGGAGGGTTATGGCTACACCTTC.

This clonotype was observed a handful of times. The chain carries TRBV7-9 and TRBJ2-3; D not resolved. The germline V gene encodes CDR1 SEHNR and CDR2 FQNEAQ (reference sequence). Trimming left V 6 bases short and J 4 bases short, with 20 bases between. This CDR3 is 16 amino acids long. The DNA for the CDR3 is TGTGCCAGCAGACCAGTGGGGTCCACGACGGCAGATACGCAGTATTTT. Protein sequence: CASRPVGSTTADTQYF. Complete variable domain (other parts from reference TRBV7-9 and TRBJ2-3): DTGVSQNPRHKITKRGQNVTFRCDPISEHNRLYWYRQTLGQGPEFLTYFQNEAQLEKSRLLSDRFSAERPKGSFSTLEIQRTEQGDSAMYLCASRPVGSTTADTQYFGPGTRLTVL.

This clonotype was seen repeatedly, ten times or more. This chain connects TRBV7-9 to TRBJ2-4; possibly TRBD1 for D (6 bases). Germline CDR1 and CDR2: SEHNR and FQNEAQ (reference sequence). Trimming removed 5 bases from V and 5 bases from J, with 13 bases in between. This CDR3 is built from 14 residues. CDR3 DNA sequence: TGTGCCAGCAGCCCCGAGGGGGTTGAAAACATTCAGTACTTC. As protein: CASSPEGVENIQYF.

The chain links TRBV6-6 to TRBJ2-5; 8 bases agree with TRBD2. There are 14 residues in the CDR3. Germline V CDR1 and CDR2: MNHNY, SVGAGI (reference sequence). V was pared by 5 bases and J by 5 bases, with 7 bases of the junction left unmatched. Here the CDR3 reads CASSDTGGPETQYF. Written as DNA, the CDR3 is TGTGCCAGCAGTGATACGGGGGGGCCGGAGACCCAGTACTTC.

This clonotype appeared a few times. This chain connects TRBV5-1 to TRBJ2-3; D is uncertain. Germline V gene data show CDR1 as SGHRS and CDR2 as YFSETQ. Deletions cut 4 bases from V and 2 bases from J, with 11 bases between. There are 14 residues in the CDR3. The CDR3 is CASSLTPPTDTQYF. As DNA, the CDR3 is TGCGCCAGCAGCCTGACCCCCCCCACAGATACGCAGTATTTT.

J is TRBJ1-6 and V is TRBV6-5; 8 nucleotides agree with TRBD1. CDR1 MNHEY and CDR2 SVGAGI come from the germline V gene. V lost 7 bases to trimming and J lost 14 bases; unmatched junction nucleotides: 13. This CDR3 is 14 amino acids long. As DNA, the CDR3 is TGTGCCAGCACCCCCCGAGGACAGGGCGGGGCCCTCCACTTT. Protein product: CASTPRGQGGALHF.

In its sample, this clonotype was seen a few times. The chain employs TRBV6-2 or TRBV6-3 and TRBJ1-5; possibly TRBD1 for D (6 bases). Trimming removed 0 bases at V and 5 bases at J, with 11 bases between. The CDR3 loop spans 15 amino acids. Looked up from germline, CDR1 is MNHEY and CDR2 is SVGEGT. The CDR3 DNA reads as TGTGCCAGCAGTTACTCTTCAGGGACATATCAGCCCCAGCATTTT. This sequence encodes CASSYSSGTYQPQHF.

The rearrangement uses TRBV30 and TRBJ1-2; D might be TRBD1 (6 bases). Trimming took 5 bases from V and 7 from J, leaving 17 bases between them. Germline V gene data show CDR1 as GTSNPN and CDR2 as SVGIG (reference sequence). This CDR3 has 13 residues. The CDR3 spells CAWGTAGGVGYTF. CDR3 DNA: TGTGCCTGGGGGACCGCCGGGGGCGTTGGCTACACCTTC.

This clonotype was seen more than once but under ten times. The rearrangement links TRBV6-5 to TRBJ2-6, with 9 bases lining up with TRBD1. Unmatched junction bases numbered 5, after V lost 5 bases and J lost 6 bases. Germline assignment: CDR1 MNHEY and CDR2 SVGAGI. This CDR3 contains 15 residues. The DNA for the CDR3 is TGTGCCAGCAGTCTTACAGGGGGCGCGGCCAACGTCCTGACTTTC. It yields the protein CASSLTGGAANVLTF.

There are many counts of this clonotype. The chain uses TRBV5-5 and TRBJ2-3; D not certain. Trimming removed 4 bases from V and 2 bases from J, with 14 bases in between. This CDR3 is built from 15 residues. From germline, CDR1 is SGHKS and CDR2 YYEKEE (reference sequence). The DNA for the CDR3 is TGTGCCAGCAGCGTGGGCGCGGCTGACACAGATACGCAGTATTTT. It specifies CASSVGAADTDTQYF.

The chain carries TRBV6-6 and TRBJ1-5; D gene unclear. Trimming took 5 bases from V and 9 from J, leaving 17 bases between them. Germline-derived CDR1 and CDR2 are MNHNY and SVGAGI (reference sequence). The CDR3 spans 14 residues. The CDR3 bases are TGTGCCAGCAGTGCCACCACGTCTCAAGGGCCCCAGCATTTT. The encoded protein is CASSATTSQGPQHF.

This clonotype has more than one count but fewer than ten. This chain connects TRBV5-1 to TRBJ1-4, with TRBD1 as a possible D gene (6 bases). Trimming cost V 2 bases and J 0 bases, with 20 bases left between them. The CDR3 is made up of 19 amino acids. Germline V gene data show CDR1 as SGHRS and CDR2 as YFSETQ. Here the CDR3 DNA reads TGCGCCAGCAGCTTAACACTGTCCGGGACACTTGCAACTAATGAAAAACTGTTTTTT. This codes for CASSLTLSGTLATNEKLFF.

This clonotype has a count of ten or more. This rearrangement joins TRBV12-5 to TRBJ1-5; TRBD1 agrees at 7 bases. CDR3 length: 17 amino acids. V was pared by 1 base and J by 0 bases, with 6 bases of the junction left unmatched. Looked up from germline, CDR1 is LGHNT and CDR2 is FRNRAP. The CDR3 protein is CASGLAPGQYSNQPQHF. The CDR3 DNA reads as TGTGCTAGTGGTTTGGCACCGGGACAGTATAGCAATCAGCCCCAGCATTTT.

This clonotype occurred many times. The rearrangement joins TRBV20-1 to TRBJ2-7, with D hard to call. This CDR3 has 11 amino acids. V was clipped by 1 base and J by 3 bases, with 4 bases between them. CDR1 is DFQATT, CDR2 SNEGSKA, per germline (reference sequence). CDR3 nucleotide sequence: TGCAGTGCTAGAGGGGGCTACGAGCAGTACTTC. Protein: CSARGGYEQYF.

CDR3 in DNA: TGTGCCCGAACGGCCTTCTATGGCTACACCTTC. Amino acids: CARTAFYGYTF. The chain employs TRBV24-1 and TRBJ1-2; D is uncertain. Germline lookup yields CDR1 KGHDR and CDR2 SFDVKD. Deletions cut 12 bases from V and 4 bases from J, with 11 bases between. CDR3 length: 11 residues.

The gene calls are TRBV7-8 and TRBJ2-7; 9 nucleotides align to TRBD1. V gave up 4 bases and J gave up 5 bases; unmatched junction bases: 6. CDR1 SGHVS and CDR2 FQNEAQ come from the germline V gene. The CDR3 contains 14 residues. In DNA, the CDR3 is TGTGCCAGCAGCTCCGGGACAGGGCTCCACGAGCAGTACGTC. Amino acid sequence: CASSSGTGLHEQYV.

This clonotype came up many times. This chain uses TRBV29-1 with TRBJ2-1; D gene ambiguous. The CDR3 totals 14 residues. Germline-derived CDR1 and CDR2 are SQVTM and ANQGSEA. The V gene lost 4 bases and the J gene lost 3 bases, with 13 bases spanning the gap. Here the CDR3 reads CSVVVRHFYNEQFF. The CDR3 nucleotides are TGCAGCGTTGTCGTGCGACACTTCTACAATGAGCAGTTCTTC.

In its sample, this clonotype was seen many times. The V call is TRBV27, the J call TRBJ1-4; possible D gene TRBD1, 6 bases. CDR1 is MNHEY and CDR2 is SMNVEV in the germline V gene (reference sequence). The CDR3 totals 14 residues. Trimming removed 8 bases from V and 2 bases from J, with 12 bases in between. The CDR3 DNA follows: TGTGCCAGCGGAACAGGGTATACTAATGAAAAACTGTTTTTT. Translation gives CASGTGYTNEKLFF.

This clonotype was seen repeatedly, ten times or more. This chain links TRBV5-1 with TRBJ2-5, with 8 bases matching TRBD1. CDR3 size: 13 residues. V was clipped by 7 bases and J by 2 bases; unmatched bases: 4. Germline CDR1 SGHRS, CDR2 YFSETQ. For the CDR3, the DNA is TGCGCCAGCGCCCGACAGGGGCAAGAGACCCAGTACTTC. Translation gives CASARQGQETQYF.

In this sample, this clonotype turned up many times. This chain links TRBV6-2 or TRBV6-3 with TRBJ2-1; D call uncertain. Germline V CDR1 and CDR2: MNHEY, SVGEGT. Deletions cut 0 bases from V and 15 bases from J, with 6 bases between. This CDR3 contains 10 residues. CDR3 nucleotides: TGTGCCAGCAGTTACTCCGGGTTGTTCTTC. Translated, it gives CASSYSGLFF.

The chain recombines TRBV6-2 or TRBV6-3 with TRBJ1-5, with D possibly being TRBD1 (5 bases). This CDR3 region has 16 residues. The germline gives CDR1 MNHEY, CDR2 SVGEGT. V lost 10 bases and J lost 5, with 24 bases in between. The CDR3 reads CATHPWDFGDDQPQHF. The CDR3 DNA is TGTGCCACCCACCCATGGGACTTCGGGGACGATCAGCCCCAGCATTTT.

This chain joins TRBV28 and TRBJ1-2; D may be TRBD1 (6 bases). Germline loops: CDR1 MDHEN, CDR2 SYDVKM. The V gene lost 9 bases and the J gene lost 3 bases, with 14 bases spanning the gap. This CDR3 is 13 amino acids long. This CDR3 is CASYYRAHYGYTF. The CDR3 bases are TGTGCCAGTTATTACAGGGCTCACTATGGCTACACCTTC.